The sequence of this TCR beta chain was determined in a study of glioma-infiltrating T cells. Study-level points and caveats: Tissue-blood divergence was below expectation in non-neoplastic patients, above in gliomas. Tissue and blood shared very few CDR3 sequences.

Germline V gene sequence: CDR1 MNHEY, CDR2 SMNVEV (reference sequence). The germline V and J ends were trimmed by 8 bases and 0 bases, with 18 bases remaining between them. This CDR3 has 16 amino acids. Amplification of TCR alpha and beta CDR3 regions from RNA used iRepertoire nested multiplex PCR. For one-step reverse transcription and amplification, roughly 95-450 ng of tissue mRNA or PBMC total RNA was used. TCRdb ran MiXCR on the multiplex PCR reads and lists one entry per CDR3 protein. The data hold around 1,800 distinct CDR3 sequences, with around 27% observed a single time. This clonotype is medium-sized (0.01 to 0.1%) in the sample. Its antigen is still unknown.

V and J are TRBV27 and TRBJ2-3; D uncertain. The receptor's source is a human donor with low-grade glioma or glioblastoma, undergoing nonglioma brain surgery, or in good health (not recorded which). The sample comprised glioma tissue, nonneoplastic brain tissue, or PBMCs (not recorded which). CDR3 amino acids: CASSLRPRFSTDTQYF. DNA of the CDR3: TGTGCCAGCTCTCTCCGTCCGCGTTTTAGCACAGATACGCAGTATTTT.